The sequence of this TCR beta chain was determined in a study of cytomegalovirus exposure and HLA in healthy donors. Study-wide results and limits: A link between a missense DCLRE1C variant and TCR beta V- and J-gene trimming emerged from a later analysis. Relative to equally common others, HLA-associated TCR beta chains showed greater clonal expansion in a later analysis.

This PCR relied on a set of 60 Vbeta primers and 13 Jbeta primers. The protocol was immunoSEQ multiplex PCR, while the TCRdb copy is restricted to in-frame clones and leaves out a portion. Here the sample spans about 70,000 clones, about 67% being singletons. The germline V gene has CDR1 MDHEN and CDR2 SYDVKM. The CDR3 is 16 amino acids. The junction had 4 bases not matched to a gene; V was cut back by 4 bases and J by 3 bases. Among the donors, all were healthy bone marrow donors. Comments on this clone: Its target is unknown.

The sequence was collected from a human donor in good health. The specimen was PBMCs. The chain couples TRBV28 to TRBJ2-7, with TRBD2 matching 15 bases. CDR3 nucleotides: TGTGCCAGCAGTTCCCGGACTAGCGGGAGGGTCTACGAGCAGTACTTC. Translated, it gives CASSSRTSGRVYEQYF.